What follows are 12 T cell receptor beta chains derived from one specimen sequenced in a study of shared clonotypes between healthy human individuals. Positive CCR7 selection of CD45RO-negative cells yielded the naive CD8 cells, and terminally differentiated effector memory CD45RA+ cells were excluded. Clones were read by immunoSEQ multiplex PCR, and TCRdb kept only the in-frame ones, dropping some. This sample has hundreds of thousands of clones, with about 95% found just once. Sequencing input: naive CD8+ T cells sorted from blood. These receptors were collected from a woman aged 25-40 years in good health.

This chain links TRBV10-1 with TRBJ2-3; TRBD2 matches 7 bases. The germline CDR1 and CDR2 sequences are WNHNN and SYGVQD (reference sequence). The CDR3 covers 15 residues. Losses at the gene ends were 5 bases for V and 2 bases for J; bases not matched to a gene: 7. CDR3 amino acids: CASSTSSGLTDTQYF. CDR3 bases: TGCGCCAGCAGTACTTCTAGCGGCCTCACAGATACGCAGTATTTT.

V and J are TRBV6-5 and TRBJ1-2; D may be TRBD1 (6 bases). Germline-derived CDR1 and CDR2 are MNHEY and SVGAGI. The CDR3 totals 16 residues. Trimming shortened V by 0 bases and J by 6 bases, and 17 bases separated the two germline ends. CDR3 residues: CASSYSIWGGLHGYTF. The CDR3 DNA follows: TGTGCCAGCAGTTACTCTATTTGGGGGGGGCTCCATGGCTACACCTTC.

The rearrangement uses TRBV5-1 and TRBJ2-7, with TRBD2 matching over 7 bases. The V segment lost 0 bases and the J segment 0 bases; nucleotides outside the gene matches: 9. The CDR3 is 17 residues long. In germline, CDR1 is SGHRS, CDR2 YFSETQ. The CDR3 loop is CASSLASPGTTSYEQYF. CDR3 DNA sequence: TGCGCCAGCAGCTTGGCCAGCCCCGGGACTACCTCCTACGAGCAGTACTTC. Based on the CDR3 plus reference TRBV5-1 and TRBJ2-7, the full variable domain is KAGVTQTPRYLIKTRGQQVTLSCSPISGHRSVSWYQQTPGQGLQFLFEYFSETQRNKGNFPGRFSGRQFSNSRSEMNVSTLELGDSALYLCASSLASPGTTSYEQYFGPGTRLTVT.

J is TRBJ2-5 and V is TRBV28; a possible D gene is TRBD2 (5 bases). The germline V gene encodes CDR1 MDHEN and CDR2 SYDVKM. Trimming shortened V by 6 bases and J by 11 bases, and 13 bases separated the two germline ends. The CDR3 contains 11 residues. CDR3 coding DNA: TGTGCCAGCAGCATACTGGGAGAGCAGTACTTC. It encodes CASSILGEQYF.

With respect to this clone: This CDR3 is also generated by other DNA sequences in the sample. The V call is TRBV19, the J call TRBJ2-3; D might be TRBD2 (5 bases). The V end lost 4 bases, the J end lost 3 bases, and 8 bases lay between the germline ends. The CDR3 runs 13 residues. Germline V gives CDR1 LNHDA, CDR2 SQIVND (reference sequence). The chain's CDR3 is CASSRELTDTQYF. CDR3 in DNA: TGTGCCAGTAGTAGGGAGCTTACAGATACGCAGTATTTT.

This clone was seen just once. This chain joins TRBV14 and TRBJ1-6; D is undetermined. Germline V gene data show CDR1 as SGHDN and CDR2 as FVKESK. V was trimmed by 0 bases and J by 7 bases, leaving 10 bases between them. The CDR3 extends over 15 amino acids. As DNA, the CDR3 is TGTGCCAGCAGCCAAGAAAATTATAGGAATTCACCCCTCCACTTT. It is translated as CASSQENYRNSPLHF.

This clone was observed once. CDR3 bases: TGTGCCAGCAGCCAAGATCCGGGAGGCTCTGGAAACACCATATATTTT. Amino acids: CASSQDPGGSGNTIYF. The rearrangement uses TRBV4-2 and TRBJ1-3; D not certain. CDR1 is LGHNA, CDR2 YNFKEQ, per germline. CDR3 length equals 16 residues. V dropped 0 bases and J dropped 0 bases, with 9 bases sitting between them.

CDR3 residues: CSVGVGGLSGYTF. CDR3 nucleotide sequence: TGCAGCGTTGGGGTCGGGGGATTAAGTGGCTACACCTTC. The V gene is TRBV29-1, the J gene TRBJ1-2, with a weak D call TRBD1 (5 bases). Germline V lookup: CDR1 SQVTM, CDR2 ANQGSEA. Trimming cost V 4 bases and J 7 bases, with 16 bases left between them. The CDR3 consists of 13 residues.

This rearrangement joins TRBV10-2 to TRBJ2-2; D might be TRBD1 (5 bases). V was shortened by 10 bases and J by 5 bases, with 11 bases between the two germline ends. CDR3 length: 12 amino acids. Germline CDR1 reads WSHSY; CDR2 reads SAAADI. CDR3 protein: CAILGVTGELFF. The DNA for the CDR3 is TGCGCCATTCTAGGGGTTACCGGGGAGCTGTTTTTT.

Regarding this clone: The sample contains more than one DNA sequence encoding this CDR3. This sequence joins TRBV14 and TRBJ2-7; D is unclear. The CDR3 spans 15 residues. CDR1 is SGHDN and CDR2 is FVKESK in the germline V gene. V was shortened by 0 bases and J by 0 bases, with 9 bases between the two germline ends. As DNA, the CDR3 is TGTGCCAGCAGCCAAGAAAGGGCAAGCTCCTACGAGCAGTACTTC. It is translated as CASSQERASSYEQYF.

The chain joins TRBV9 to TRBJ2-3; the match to TRBD2 covers 14 bases. The CDR3 runs 16 residues. Germline-derived CDR1 and CDR2 are SGDLS and YYNGEE. J lost 10 bases, V lost 3 bases, and 10 bases had no gene match. In nucleotides, the CDR3 is TGTGCCAGCAGCGGGGAGACGGGACTAGCGGGAGTCCCGCAGTATTTT. Translation gives CASSGETGLAGVPQYF.

This sequence joins TRBV9 and TRBJ2-2, with 8 nucleotides matching TRBD2. This CDR3 is 16 amino acids long. Germline V gene data show CDR1 as SGDLS and CDR2 as YYNGEE. V dropped 4 bases and J dropped 4; count of bases not matched to a gene: 9. CDR3 nucleotide sequence: TGTGCCAGCAGCCCCGAAGGAGCGGGAGCCACCGGGGAGCTGTTTTTT. Translation gives CASSPEGAGATGELFF.